The present T cell receptor beta chain was sequenced within a study of T cell responses to AZD1222 COVID-19 vaccine. Study observations and caveats: Clonal diversity may have been underestimated, and the donors were mostly white British, with more females than males.

Sequenced by immunoSEQ multiplex PCR; TCRdb stores in-frame clones only, minus some. The data show around 140,000 clones, over 75% seen once. In the case of this clone: Its antigen is unknown.

The CDR3 sequence is 15 residues long. V was shortened by 5 bases and J by 5 bases, with 16 bases between the two germline ends. Germline loops: CDR1 LGHDT, CDR2 YNNKEL (reference sequence). This TCR came from an adult in good health. The rearrangement uses TRBV3-1 (or the pseudogene TRBV3-2) and TRBJ2-1; TRBD1 is a possible D gene (5 bases). The sample in question was peripheral blood, obtained on day 0 of AZD1222 vaccination. CDR3 amino acids: CASSALGVDHNEQFF. The CDR3 DNA is TGTGCCAGCAGCGCCCTAGGGGTCGACCACAATGAGCAGTTCTTC.